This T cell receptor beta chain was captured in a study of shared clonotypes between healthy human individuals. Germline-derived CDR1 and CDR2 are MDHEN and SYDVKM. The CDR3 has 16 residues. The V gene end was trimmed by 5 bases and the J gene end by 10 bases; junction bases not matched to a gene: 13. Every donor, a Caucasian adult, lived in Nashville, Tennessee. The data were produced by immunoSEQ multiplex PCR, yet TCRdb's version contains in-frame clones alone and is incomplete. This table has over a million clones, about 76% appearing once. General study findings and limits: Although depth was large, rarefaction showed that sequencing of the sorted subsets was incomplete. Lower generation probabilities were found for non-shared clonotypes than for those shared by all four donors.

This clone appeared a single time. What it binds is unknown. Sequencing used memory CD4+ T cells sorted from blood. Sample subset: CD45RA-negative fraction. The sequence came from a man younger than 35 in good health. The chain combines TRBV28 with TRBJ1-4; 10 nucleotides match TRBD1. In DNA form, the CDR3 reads TGTGCCAGCAGTATCCTAGGGACAGGGGAAGGGAGAAAACTGTTTTTT. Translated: CASSILGTGEGRKLFF.